This is a list of T cell receptor beta chains from one sample in a study of cytomegalovirus exposure and HLA in healthy donors. Method: immunoSEQ multiplex PCR; TCRdb's copy keeps in-frame clones and lacks some. The table lists 150,000 to 200,000 clones, 96% of them singletons. Sequencing was done on a sample of PBMCs. These receptors were obtained from a woman younger than 30 in good health and CMV-seronegative. CDR3s include the opening cysteine and the closing phenylalanine or tryptophan. The D gene is left open where the match is weak. The size of a clone is reported for some rows only, either as once, few or many, or as a class for expanded clones.

TRBJ1-4 | TRBV6-5 | 16 | . | . | CASSSWQGGTNEKLFF | TGTGCCAGCAGTTCTTGGCAGGGAGGCACTAATGAAAAACTGTTTTTT
TRBJ2-2 | TRBV15 | 14 | . | . | CATSRDQGAGELFF | TGTGCCACCAGCAGAGATCAAGGGGCCGGGGAGCTGTTTTTT
TRBJ2-7 | TRBV6-5 | 12 | . | . | CASSSSSYEQYF | TGTGCCAGCAGTTCGAGCTCCTACGAGCAGTACTTC
TRBJ2-2 | TRBV7-9 | 18 | . | TRBD2 | CASGPALAGGTSTGELFF | TGTGCCAGCGGGCCCGCCCTAGCGGGGGGGACGAGCACCGGGGAGCTGTTTTTT
TRBJ1-1 | TRBV2 | 14 | . | TRBD1 | CASTWDRGGLEAFF | TGTGCCAGCACTTGGGACAGGGGGGGACTCGAAGCTTTCTTT
TRBJ2-2 | TRBV27 | 14 | . | . | CASSQFGGTGELFF | TGTGCCAGCAGTCAATTCGGGGGTACCGGGGAGCTGTTTTTT
TRBJ1-2 | TRBV2 | 13 | few | TRBD1 | CASSAQGDYGYTF | TGTGCCAGCAGTGCCCAGGGGGACTATGGCTACACCTTC
TRBJ2-3 | TRBV7-2 | 19 | . | TRBD2 | CASSPKGALAGGNTDTQYF | TGTGCCAGCAGCCCGAAGGGGGCCTTAGCGGGGGGGAACACAGATACGCAGTATTTT
TRBJ2-2 | TRBV2 | 18 | . | TRBD2 | CASSEARSASGITGELFF | TGTGCCAGCAGTGAAGCGCGGTCCGCTAGCGGGATTACCGGGGAGCTGTTTTTT
TRBJ2-2 | TRBV6-5 | 15 | . | . | CASSYSLGANGELFF | TGTGCCAGCAGTTACTCTCTGGGGGCGAACGGGGAGCTGTTTTTT
TRBJ2-7 | TRBV7-2 | 14 | . | TRBD2 | CASSVGLGAYEQYF | TGTGCCAGCAGCGTTGGACTAGGGGCCTACGAGCAGTACTTC
TRBJ2-2 | TRBV6-5 | 14 | . | TRBD1 | CASMRDRLTGELFF | TGTGCCAGCATGCGGGACAGGTTGACCGGGGAGCTGTTTTTT
TRBJ1-1 | TRBV4-1 | 12 | . | . | CASSQPYTEAFF | TGCGCCAGCAGCCAACCTTACACTGAAGCTTTCTTT
TRBJ1-3 | TRBV9 | 15 | . | . | CASSDDLSGGNTIYF | TGTGCCAGCAGCGACGACTTATCAGGGGGAAACACCATATATTTT
TRBJ1-2 | TRBV6-1 | 14 | once | TRBD1 | CASSENRGNYGYTF | TGTGCCAGCAGTGAAAACAGGGGTAACTATGGCTACACCTTC
TRBJ1-1 | TRBV5-5 | 15 | . | . | CASSLSIMGSTEAFF | TGTGCCAGCAGCTTGTCCATCATGGGCTCCACTGAAGCTTTCTTT
TRBJ1-5 | TRBV19 | 17 | . | . | CASSIVSWGVGNQPQHF | TGTGCCAGTAGTATAGTGTCGTGGGGAGTGGGCAATCAGCCCCAGCATTTT
TRBJ2-5 | TRBV7-9 | 17 | . | TRBD1 | CASSEEGGRDYSFTQYF | TGTGCCAGCAGCGAAGAAGGGGGCCGCGACTACTCTTTTACCCAGTACTTC
TRBJ1-5 | TRBV23-1 | 18 | once | . | CASSPLGGSPSGNQPQHF | TGCGCCAGCAGTCCTTTAGGGGGATCCCCCTCGGGCAATCAGCCCCAGCATTTT
TRBJ2-1 | TRBV4-1 | 18 | . | TRBD1 | CASSQARPGQGNYNEQFF | TGCGCCAGCAGCCAAGCACGGCCGGGACAGGGAAACTACAATGAGCAGTTCTTC
TRBJ2-3 | TRBV6-1 | 15 | . | . | CASSGDSPTIDTQYF | TGTGCCAGCTCGGGGGACAGCCCAACGATAGATACGCAGTATTTT
TRBJ2-2 | TRBV6-5 | 13 | . | . | CASSSWTSGELFF | TGTGCCAGCAGTTCCTGGACTTCCGGGGAGCTGTTTTTT
TRBJ1-4 | TRBV9 | 15 | . | . | CASSSPGGGGEKLFF | TGTGCCAGCAGCTCCCCCGGCGGGGGTGGAGAAAAACTGTTTTTT
TRBJ2-5 | TRBV14 | 17 | . | TRBD2 | CASSQDAAGGLQETQYF | TGTGCCAGCAGCCAAGATGCAGCGGGGGGGCTCCAAGAGACCCAGTACTTC
TRBJ1-4 | TRBV30 | 12 | . | . | CAWGQGGEKLFF | TGTGCCTGGGGGCAGGGAGGGGAAAAACTGTTTTTT
TRBJ1-1 | TRBV5-4 | 13 | once | . | CASSLRENTEAFF | TGTGCCAGCAGCTTGCGAGAGAACACTGAAGCTTTCTTT
TRBJ2-7 | TRBV5-1 | 15 | . | . | CASSLVAGDLYEQYF | TGCGCCAGCAGCTTGGTGGCAGGGGACCTCTACGAGCAGTACTTC
TRBJ2-2 | TRBV7-3 | 16 | . | . | CASSTTGGANTGELFF | TGTGCCAGCAGCACAACAGGGGGGGCGAACACCGGGGAGCTGTTTTTT
TRBJ2-6 | TRBV9 | 19 | . | TRBD2 | CASTKLGASGGFGANVLTF | TGTGCCAGCACCAAGCTTGGTGCTAGCGGGGGATTTGGGGCCAACGTCCTGACTTTC
TRBJ2-7 | TRBV6-1 | 14 | . | TRBD1 | CASSAAGGNYEQYF | TGTGCCAGCAGTGCAGCAGGGGGCAACTACGAGCAGTACTTC
TRBJ1-1 | TRBV9 | 14 | . | . | CASSVAAGSGGAFF | TGTGCCAGCAGCGTAGCCGCTGGCTCGGGTGGAGCTTTCTTT
TRBJ1-2 | TRBV19 | 14 | . | TRBD1 | CASGDGGGAVGYTF | TGTGCCAGTGGAGATGGAGGGGGCGCAGTTGGCTACACCTTC
TRBJ2-7 | TRBV5-1 | 13 | . | . | CASSLSSDYEQYF | TGCGCCAGCAGCTTGTCGTCAGACTACGAGCAGTACTTC
TRBJ1-2 | TRBV19 | 12 | . | . | CASSKPVVGYTF | TGTGCCAGTAGTAAGCCCGTTGTCGGCTACACCTTC
TRBJ2-1 | TRBV19 | 17 | . | TRBD2 | CASSTPGHASGFNEQFF | TGTGCCAGTAGTACCCCGGGTCACGCTAGCGGGTTCAATGAGCAGTTCTTC
TRBJ1-5 | TRBV19 | 13 | . | TRBD1 | CASSLDREFPQHF | TGTGCCAGTAGTCTTGACAGGGAATTTCCCCAGCATTTT
TRBJ1-2 | TRBV25-1 | 17 | . | TRBD1 | CASSEGSRGPTNYGYTF | TGTGCCAGCAGTGAAGGGAGCAGGGGGCCCACTAACTATGGCTACACCTTC
TRBJ2-2 | TRBV9 | 16 | . | TRBD1 | CASRRTGTGDTGELFF | TGTGCCAGCAGAAGGACCGGGACAGGAGACACCGGGGAGCTGTTTTTT